This T cell receptor (beta chain) is drawn from a study of siplizumab effects on memory and regulatory T cells. Whole-study findings and limits: Naive T cells were seen as more diverse than memory cells and as major alloresponse contributors.

With regard to this clone: Its target is not known.

The study assayed 75,000 to 100,000 TCR templates per sample. The table came from immunoSEQ multiplex PCR; TCRdb's copy has only in-frame clones and leaves some out. The data contain about 120,000 clones, over 85% of them singletons. The CDR3 is 13 amino acids. CDR1 and CDR2 (germline): SGHRS, YFSETQ. Trimming removed 2 bases from V and 5 bases from J, with 7 bases in between. The sequence was collected from a human donor in good health. Sequenced input: non-Treg CD4+ T cells sorted from blood. The V and J genes are TRBV5-1 and TRBJ2-2, with D possibly TRBD2 on 5 matching bases. The CDR3 here is CASSFGGTGELFF. DNA for the CDR3: TGCGCCAGCAGCTTCGGAGGTACCGGGGAGCTGTTTTTT.